The T cell receptor (beta chain) described here comes from a study of Ad26.COV2.S vaccination and SARS-CoV-2 variants. CDR3 length: 14 amino acids. Germline-derived CDR1 and CDR2 are MGHRA and YSYEKL. V lost 3 bases, J lost 1 base, and 9 bases lay in between. The treatment: roughly 19 received Ad26.COV2.S at low or high dose, single or two shots; several received placebo; per-sample allocation not given. The samples were gathered on day 63 after the first injection of vaccine or placebo. Data came from immunoSEQ multiplex PCR; TCRdb stores just in-frame clones and leaves some out. Here the sample spans hundreds of thousands of clones, roughly 87% being singletons. This clone has just a few counts.

This receptor was taken from a person between 18 and 59 years old who received the Ad26.COV2.S COVID-19 vaccine or a placebo. The chain joins TRBV4-1 to TRBJ2-5; no firm D call. The material was peripheral blood, obtained in a trial of Ad26.COV2.S vaccine versus placebo. CDR3 in amino acids: CASSHFSSQETQYF. CDR3 nucleotide sequence: TGCGCCAGCAGCCATTTTTCGTCCCAAGAGACCCAGTACTTC.